This entry lists 27 T cell receptor beta chains sequenced from one sample in a study of blood T cell repertoires in COVID-19. Data came from immunoSEQ multiplex PCR; TCRdb stores just in-frame clones and leaves some out. Of around 180,000 clones in the sample, around four fifths were seen once. Input material: peripheral blood. The source of these receptors is a woman younger than 45 with acute or convalescent COVID-19.

The sample holds a few counts of this clone. This chain joins TRBV6-5 and TRBJ1-2; 9 nucleotides align to TRBD1. Per germline, CDR1 MNHEY and CDR2 SVGAGI. This CDR3 region has 15 residues. Trimming at V came to 6 bases and at J to 4 bases, leaving 9 bases not matched to a gene. The CDR3 is CASSPGQGLIYGYTF. In DNA, the CDR3 is TGTGCCAGCAGCCCCGGACAGGGGCTTATCTATGGCTACACCTTC.

This sequence joins TRBV11-2 and TRBJ1-2; 8 positions match TRBD1. Germline loops: CDR1 SGHAT, CDR2 FQNNGV. This CDR3 comprises 15 residues. The junction had 5 bases not matched to a gene; V was cut back by 0 bases and J by 5 bases. CDR3 coding DNA: TGTGCCAGCAGCTTAGATACAGGGGGGCTATATGGCTACACCTTC. It yields the protein CASSLDTGGLYGYTF.

The chain recombines TRBV23-1 with TRBJ2-7; D not certain. TRBV23-1 is an open reading frame whose function is uncertain. This CDR3 has 13 amino acids. V lost 3 bases, J lost 0 bases, and 6 bases lay in between. In DNA, the CDR3 is TGCGCCAGCAGTCAGGCAGGCTCCTACGAGCAGTACTTC. It is translated as CASSQAGSYEQYF.

This clone turned up a few times. The rearrangement links TRBV3-1 (or the pseudogene TRBV3-2) to TRBJ2-7; the match to TRBD2 covers 14 bases. The CDR3 contains 15 residues. V was pared by 0 bases and J by 6 bases, with 1 base of the junction left unmatched. Germline CDR1 reads LGHDT; CDR2 reads YNNKEL (reference sequence). CDR3 region: CASSQDGTSGSEQYF. DNA of the CDR3: TGTGCCAGCAGCCAAGATGGGACTAGCGGGAGCGAGCAGTACTTC.

This sequence joins TRBV7-2 and TRBJ1-5; no clear D gene. This CDR3 contains 15 residues. V lost 3 bases and J lost 0, with 9 bases in between. Germline-derived CDR1 and CDR2 are SGHTA and FQGNSA. This CDR3 reads CASSFSGFSNQPQHF. CDR3 DNA: TGTGCCAGCAGCTTCTCCGGTTTTAGCAATCAGCCCCAGCATTTT.

The chain is built from TRBV9 and TRBJ1-2, with 7 nucleotides matching TRBD1. The CDR3 covers 13 residues. CDR1 SGDLS and CDR2 YYNGEE come from the germline V gene. Trimming cost V 0 bases and J 8 bases; bases outside gene matches: 4. The DNA of the CDR3 is TGTGCCAGCAGCGTAGGGACAGGCGGAGGCTACACCTTC. Amino acids: CASSVGTGGGYTF.

About this clone: Germline and junction disagree at one end, which may indicate a read error. The chain employs TRBV7-7 and TRBJ2-1; possible D gene TRBD2, 6 bases. The CDR3 extends over 15 amino acids. The germline V gene has CDR1 SSHAT and CDR2 FNYEAQ (reference sequence). The DNA of the CDR3 is TGTGCTAGCAGCTCCGGAGGGAGCTCCTACAATGAGCAGTTCTTC. Amino acid sequence: CASSSGGSSYNEQFF.

The chain has TRBV9 and TRBJ1-3, with 7 bases matching TRBD1. Germline V CDR1 and CDR2: SGDLS, YYNGEE. This CDR3 has 16 residues. Trimming took 0 bases from V and 4 from J; bases not matched to a gene: 7. CDR3 in amino acids: CASSVELKGAGNTIYF. In DNA form, the CDR3 reads TGTGCCAGCAGCGTAGAATTAAAGGGGGCGGGAAACACCATATATTTT.

This chain uses TRBV6-5 with TRBJ1-2; 10 bases agree with TRBD1. This CDR3 spans 13 amino acids. V lost 8 bases to trimming and J lost 7 bases; unmatched junction nucleotides: 7. Germline V lookup: CDR1 MNHEY, CDR2 SVGAGI. The CDR3 bases are TGTGCCAGCTCTAGGGACAGGGGCACTGGCTACACCTTC. Its protein is CASSRDRGTGYTF.

The chain recombines TRBV19 with TRBJ2-5; a weak D match, TRBD2 (5 bases). Germline V gene sequence: CDR1 LNHDA, CDR2 SQIVND (reference sequence). The CDR3 consists of 13 residues. Deletions cut 1 base from V and 4 bases from J, with 7 bases between. The CDR3 protein is CASSIGGSETQYF. DNA of the CDR3: TGTGCCAGTAGTATAGGAGGGTCAGAGACCCAGTACTTC.

This CDR3 is CASSLSGGYEQYF. DNA of the CDR3: TGTGCCAGCAGCTTGTCGGGGGGGTACGAGCAGTACTTC. V and J are TRBV5-6 and TRBJ2-7, with 8 bases matching TRBD2. Trimming at V came to 1 base and at J to 4 bases, leaving 1 base not matched to a gene. Looked up from germline, CDR1 is SGHDT and CDR2 is YYEEEE. This CDR3 has 13 residues.

The genes are TRBV3-1 (or the pseudogene TRBV3-2) and TRBJ2-2; 9 nucleotides match TRBD2. V lost 4 bases and J lost 4; bases outside the gene matches: 4. CDR3 length: 15 amino acids. CDR1 is LGHDT, CDR2 YNNKEL, per germline (reference sequence). CDR3 sequence (DNA): TGTGCCAGCAGCCGCGGGGGGGCGAGCACCGGGGAGCTGTTTTTT. This sequence encodes CASSRGGASTGELFF.

The chain joins TRBV4-3 to TRBJ1-1; no clear D gene. This CDR3 is built from 18 residues. Trimming removed 6 bases from V and 3 bases from J, with 26 bases in between. The germline V gene encodes CDR1 LGHNA and CDR2 YSLEER. The CDR3 is CASRTREWAIMEDTEAFF. The CDR3 nucleotides are TGCGCCAGCAGGACAAGAGAGTGGGCTATAATGGAGGACACTGAAGCTTTCTTT.

V is TRBV28 and J is TRBJ1-6; 10 nucleotides agree with TRBD1. Germline loops: CDR1 MDHEN, CDR2 SYDVKM. Trimming cost V 2 bases and J 8 bases; bases outside gene matches: 9. There are 17 residues in the CDR3. DNA of the CDR3: TGTGCCAGCAGTTTAACCGGGACAGGGGACACCTATTCACCCCTCCACTTT. Residues: CASSLTGTGDTYSPLHF.

This clone was found a few times. At one boundary the junction diverges from the germline segment, which might be a read error. The chain couples TRBV2 to TRBJ1-1, with D hard to call. CDR1 SNHLY and CDR2 FYNNEI come from the germline V gene. There are 10 residues in the CDR3. The CDR3 here is CAREDTEAFF. The DNA of the CDR3 is TGCGCCCGGGAAGACACTGAAGCTTTCTTT. Full variable domain (rest looked up from reference TRBV2 and TRBJ1-1): EPEVTQTPSHQVTQMGQEVILRCVPISNHLYFYWYRQILGQKVEFLVSFYNNEISEKSEIFDDQFSVERPDGSNFTLKIRSTKLEDSAMYFCAREDTEAFFGQGTRLTVV.

The rearrangement joins TRBV27 to TRBJ2-7; 10 nucleotides align to TRBD1. There are 16 residues in the CDR3. V shed 5 bases and J 2 bases; nucleotides not matched to a gene: 9. Germline V gene data show CDR1 as MNHEY and CDR2 as SMNVEV (reference sequence). The CDR3 nucleotides read TGTGCCAGCAGTCCCCGCCGGGACAGGGGCCCCTACGAGCAGTACTTC. It translates to CASSPRRDRGPYEQYF.

This chain uses TRBV7-9 with TRBJ1-5; no firm D call. Germline V gene data show CDR1 as SEHNR and CDR2 as FQNEAQ (reference sequence). CDR3 length equals 15 residues. Trimming shortened V by 4 bases and J by 2 bases, and 12 bases separated the two germline ends. CDR3 sequence: CASSSVDRGNQPQHF. The CDR3 nucleotides read TGTGCCAGCAGCTCTGTAGATCGGGGCAATCAGCCCCAGCATTTT. The whole variable domain, filled in from reference TRBV7-9 and TRBJ1-5, reads DTGVSQNPRHKITKRGQNVTFRCDPISEHNRLYWYRQTLGQGPEFLTYFQNEAQLEKSRLLSDRFSAERPKGSFSTLEIQRTEQGDSAMYLCASSSVDRGNQPQHFGDGTRLSIL.

The chain uses TRBV19 and TRBJ2-7, with 7 bases that match TRBD1. Trimming at V came to 6 bases and at J to 0 bases, leaving 5 bases not matched to a gene. The CDR3 has 14 amino acids. Germline CDR1 and CDR2: LNHDA and SQIVND (reference sequence). CDR3: CASRRTGSSYEQYF. The CDR3 DNA reads as TGTGCCAGTAGGCGGACAGGCAGCTCCTACGAGCAGTACTTC.

The chain carries TRBV4-1 and TRBJ2-1, with 9 bases that match TRBD2. The V and J ends lost 0 bases and 6 bases, in that order; junction bases with no gene match: 12. From germline, CDR1 is MGHRA and CDR2 YSYEKL. The CDR3 spans 18 residues. The CDR3 nucleotides are TGCGCCAGCAGCCAAGACTCCCTAGCTAGCGGGACCCCCAATGAGCAGTTCTTC. Residues: CASSQDSLASGTPNEQFF.

Only one count was recorded for this clone. This chain links TRBV5-1 with TRBJ2-1; the D gene is possibly TRBD2 (6 bases). Trimming took 3 bases from V and 0 from J, leaving 16 bases between them. Germline V lookup: CDR1 SGHRS, CDR2 YFSETQ. The CDR3 has 17 amino acids. The CDR3 coding sequence is TGCGCCAGCAGCTGGCGCGGGGCGCGTAGCTCCTACAATGAGCAGTTCTTC. It is translated as CASSWRGARSSYNEQFF.

The table lists this clone with a few counts. V is TRBV2 and J is TRBJ1-1; D gene ambiguous. Germline V gives CDR1 SNHLY, CDR2 FYNNEI. Trimming shortened V by 8 bases and J by 4 bases, and 11 bases separated the two germline ends. This CDR3 is 12 amino acids long. The CDR3 is CASREGPTEAFF. The CDR3 nucleotides are TGTGCCAGCCGGGAGGGTCCCACTGAAGCTTTCTTT.

The CDR3 reads CAIVALAKNIQYF. In DNA form, the CDR3 reads TGTGCCATCGTAGCCCTAGCCAAAAACATTCAGTACTTC. This rearrangement joins TRBV28 to TRBJ2-4, with D unresolved. V gave up 10 bases and J gave up 0 bases, with 10 bases separating them. CDR1 MDHEN and CDR2 SYDVKM come from the germline V gene. CDR3 length: 13 residues.

The chain joins TRBV5-1 to TRBJ2-5; tentative D call: TRBD2 (6 bases). CDR3 length: 14 amino acids. Germline assignment: CDR1 SGHRS and CDR2 YFSETQ. Trimming stripped 7 bases from V and 2 bases from J, with 15 bases between. CDR3 protein: CASRSGGIQETQYF. In nucleotides, the CDR3 is TGCGCCAGCCGTTCTGGCGGGATACAAGAGACCCAGTACTTC.

The rearrangement uses TRBV7-2 and TRBJ2-7; D possibly corresponds to TRBD2 (5 bases). The CDR3 runs to 13 residues. Germline V gives CDR1 SGHTA, CDR2 FQGNSA. V lost 5 bases and J lost 0, with 8 bases in between. CDR3 loop: CASSSGNSYEQYF. DNA of the CDR3: TGTGCCAGCAGCAGCGGTAACTCCTACGAGCAGTACTTC.

V and J are TRBV7-9 and TRBJ2-1; D is undetermined. The V end was cut by 5 bases, the J end by 2 bases, with 7 bases between. Germline V gene lookup returns CDR1 SEHNR and CDR2 FQNEAQ (reference sequence). This CDR3 is 13 amino acids long. The CDR3 spells CASSLFTYNEQFF. CDR3 DNA sequence: TGTGCCAGCAGCCTCTTTACCTACAATGAGCAGTTCTTC.

The chain recombines TRBV18 with TRBJ2-3; possibly TRBD1 for D (5 bases). The germline V gene encodes CDR1 KGHSH and CDR2 LQKENI. The ends were cut back, 0 bases at V and 0 bases at J, with 7 bases in the middle. This CDR3 is built from 15 residues. The CDR3: CASSPPGRSTDTQYF. The CDR3 nucleotides read TGTGCCAGCTCACCACCGGGGCGGAGCACAGATACGCAGTATTTT. Based on the CDR3 plus reference TRBV18 and TRBJ2-3, the full variable domain is NAGVMQNPRHLVRRRGQEARLRCSPMKGHSHVYWYRQLPEEGLKFMVYLQKENIIDESGMPKERFSAEFPKEGPSILRIQQVVRGDSAAYFCASSPPGRSTDTQYFGPGTRLTVL.

This clone was detected a few times. This chain uses TRBV9 with TRBJ2-2; D not resolved. The germline V and J ends were trimmed by 0 bases and 4 bases, with 7 bases remaining between them. CDR3 length equals 14 residues. Germline CDR1 reads SGDLS; CDR2 reads YYNGEE. CDR3 coding DNA: TGTGCCAGCAGCGTAGTCCCAGGCACCGGGGAGCTGTTTTTT. It is translated as CASSVVPGTGELFF.